One and the same sample provided the 5 T cell receptor beta chains below, sequenced in a study of blood T cell repertoires in COVID-19. Produced via immunoSEQ multiplex PCR; TCRdb's table is partial and in-frame only. This table has 39,000 or so clones, more than 70% appearing once. Specimen: peripheral blood. These receptors were obtained from a woman of 80 years or more with active or convalescent COVID-19.

The rearrangement links TRBV28 to TRBJ2-3, with D perhaps TRBD2 (6 bases). The CDR3 covers 15 residues. Trimming shortened V by 6 bases and J by 4 bases, and 17 bases separated the two germline ends. The V gene's germline CDR1 is MDHEN and CDR2 SYDVKM. As DNA, the CDR3 is TGTGCCAGCAGCCCCCCGTGGGCTAGCGCAGATACGCAGTATTTT. This encodes CASSPPWASADTQYF.

This chain joins TRBV28 and TRBJ1-4; 8 nucleotides match TRBD1. Germline-derived CDR1 and CDR2 are MDHEN and SYDVKM. J gave up 7 bases and V 6 bases, and 4 bases lay outside the gene matches. The CDR3 totals 13 residues. CDR3 bases: TGTGCCAGCAGGCCGACAGGGGCTGAAAAACTGTTTTTT. Translation gives CASRPTGAEKLFF.

With respect to this clone: Other DNA sequences in this specimen translate into the identical CDR3. J is TRBJ1-5 and V is TRBV24-1; 8 nucleotides match TRBD1. Losses at the gene ends were 3 bases for V and 4 bases for J; bases not matched to a gene: 4. The CDR3 contains 15 residues. Germline CDR1 is KGHDR and CDR2 is SFDVKD. The CDR3 DNA reads TGTGCCACCAGTGATACAGGGGGAGGAAATCAGCCCCAGCATTTT. Amino acids: CATSDTGGGNQPQHF.

The chain employs TRBV19 and TRBJ2-7, with 8 positions matching TRBD2. Germline V gene data show CDR1 as LNHDA and CDR2 as SQIVND (reference sequence). V dropped 0 bases and J dropped 4; count of bases not matched to a gene: 2. The CDR3 length is 14 residues. CDR3 residues: CASSIDGGRYEQYF. CDR3 nucleotide sequence: TGTGCCAGTAGTATAGATGGCGGGAGGTACGAGCAGTACTTC.

The genes are TRBV5-6 and TRBJ1-2; TRBD1 is a possible D gene (6 bases). This CDR3 contains 13 residues. In germline, CDR1 is SGHDT, CDR2 YYEEEE. V dropped 2 bases and J dropped 8 bases, with 13 bases sitting between them. The chain's CDR3 is CASSFQTGSGYTF. For the CDR3, the DNA is TGTGCCAGCAGCTTCCAAACAGGGAGCGGCTACACCTTC.